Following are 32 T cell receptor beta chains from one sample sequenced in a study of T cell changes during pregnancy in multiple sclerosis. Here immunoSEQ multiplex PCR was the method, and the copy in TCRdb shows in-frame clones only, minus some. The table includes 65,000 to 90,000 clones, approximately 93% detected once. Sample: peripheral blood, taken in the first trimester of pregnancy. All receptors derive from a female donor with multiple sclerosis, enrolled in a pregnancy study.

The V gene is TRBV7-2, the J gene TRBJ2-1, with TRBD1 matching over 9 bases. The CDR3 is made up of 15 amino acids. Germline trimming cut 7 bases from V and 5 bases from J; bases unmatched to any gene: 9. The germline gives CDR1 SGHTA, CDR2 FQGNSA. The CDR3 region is CASTLGGTGNNEQFF. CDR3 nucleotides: TGTGCCAGCACCCTGGGGGGGACAGGGAACAATGAGCAGTTCTTC.

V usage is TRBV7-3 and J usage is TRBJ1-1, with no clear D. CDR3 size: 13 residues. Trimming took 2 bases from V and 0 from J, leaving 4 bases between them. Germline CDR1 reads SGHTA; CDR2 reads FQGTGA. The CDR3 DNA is TGTGCCAGCAGCTTACAGATGAACACTGAAGCTTTCTTT. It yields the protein CASSLQMNTEAFF.

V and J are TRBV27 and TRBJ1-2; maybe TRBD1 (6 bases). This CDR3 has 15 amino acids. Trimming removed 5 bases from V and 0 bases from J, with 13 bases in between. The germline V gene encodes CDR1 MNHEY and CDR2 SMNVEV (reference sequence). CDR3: CASSKTGHSNYGYTF. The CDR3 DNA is TGTGCCAGCAGTAAAACAGGGCATTCTAACTATGGCTACACCTTC.

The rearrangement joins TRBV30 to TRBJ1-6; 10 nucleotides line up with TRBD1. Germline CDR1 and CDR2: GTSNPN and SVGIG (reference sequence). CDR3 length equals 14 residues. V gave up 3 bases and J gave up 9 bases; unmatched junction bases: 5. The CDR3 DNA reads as TGTGCCTGGAGCCGGGGACAGGGGAGTTCACCCCTCCACTTT. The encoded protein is CAWSRGQGSSPLHF.

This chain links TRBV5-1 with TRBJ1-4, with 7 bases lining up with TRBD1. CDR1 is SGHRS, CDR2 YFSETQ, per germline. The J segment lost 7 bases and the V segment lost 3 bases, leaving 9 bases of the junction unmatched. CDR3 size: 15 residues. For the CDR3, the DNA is TGCGCCAGCAGCTCCGGTCCAGGGGGTGCTGAAAAACTGTTTTTT. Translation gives CASSSGPGGAEKLFF.

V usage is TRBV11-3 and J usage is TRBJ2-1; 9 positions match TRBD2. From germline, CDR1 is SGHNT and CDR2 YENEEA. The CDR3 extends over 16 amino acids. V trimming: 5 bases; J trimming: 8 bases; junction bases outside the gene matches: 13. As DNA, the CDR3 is TGTGCCAGCAGCCCCTCGGGTGGCGGGAGGGGTCATGAGCAGTTCTTC. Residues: CASSPSGGGRGHEQFF.

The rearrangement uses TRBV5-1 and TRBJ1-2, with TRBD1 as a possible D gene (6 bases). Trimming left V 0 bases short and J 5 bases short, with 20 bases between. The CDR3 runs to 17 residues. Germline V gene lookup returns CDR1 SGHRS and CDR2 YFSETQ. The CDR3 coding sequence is TGCGCCAGCAGCTTGGGGACAGAAACTCCCCCGGCTTATGGCTACACCTTC. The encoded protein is CASSLGTETPPAYGYTF.

CDR3 amino acids: CASSLGIRNEKLFF. CDR3 DNA: TGTGCCAGCAGCTTAGGGATCAGGAATGAAAAACTGTTTTTT. The genes are TRBV7-9 and TRBJ1-4, with no clear D. V was cut by 1 base and J by 5 bases, with 8 bases left in between. Per the germline V gene, CDR1 is SEHNR and CDR2 is FQNEAQ (reference sequence). The CDR3 extends over 14 amino acids.

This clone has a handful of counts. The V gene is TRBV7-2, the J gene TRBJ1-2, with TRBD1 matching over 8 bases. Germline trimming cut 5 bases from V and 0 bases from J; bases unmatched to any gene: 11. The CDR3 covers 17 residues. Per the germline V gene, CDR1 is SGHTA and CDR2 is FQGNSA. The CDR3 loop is CASSERGTGLPNYGYTF. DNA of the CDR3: TGTGCCAGCAGCGAACGAGGGACAGGATTACCTAACTATGGCTACACCTTC.

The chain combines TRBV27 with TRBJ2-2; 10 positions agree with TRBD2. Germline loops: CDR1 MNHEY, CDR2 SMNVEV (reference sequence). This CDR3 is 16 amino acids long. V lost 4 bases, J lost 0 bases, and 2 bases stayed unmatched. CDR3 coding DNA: TGTGCCAGCAGTTACGGGACTAGCGCGAACACCGGGGAGCTGTTTTTT. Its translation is CASSYGTSANTGELFF.

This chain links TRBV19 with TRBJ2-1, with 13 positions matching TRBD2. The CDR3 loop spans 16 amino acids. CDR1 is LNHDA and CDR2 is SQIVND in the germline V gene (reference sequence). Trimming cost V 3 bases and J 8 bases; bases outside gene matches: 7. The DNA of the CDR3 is TGTGCCAGTAGTATCAGACTAGCGGGGGGCATCTATGAGCAGTTCTTC. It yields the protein CASSIRLAGGIYEQFF.

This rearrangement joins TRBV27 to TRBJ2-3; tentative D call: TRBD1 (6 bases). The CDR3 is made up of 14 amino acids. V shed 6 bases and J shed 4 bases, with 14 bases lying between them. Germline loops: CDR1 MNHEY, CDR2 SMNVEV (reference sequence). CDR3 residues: CASRGTLGADTQYF. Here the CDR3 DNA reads TGTGCCAGCAGGGGGACATTAGGGGCAGATACGCAGTATTTT.

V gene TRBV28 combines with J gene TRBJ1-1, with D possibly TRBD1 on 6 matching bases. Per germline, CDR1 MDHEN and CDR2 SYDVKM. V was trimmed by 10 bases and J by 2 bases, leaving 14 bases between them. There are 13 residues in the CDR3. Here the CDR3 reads CATQDRSNTEAFF. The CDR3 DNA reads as TGTGCCACCCAGGACAGAAGCAACACTGAAGCTTTCTTT.

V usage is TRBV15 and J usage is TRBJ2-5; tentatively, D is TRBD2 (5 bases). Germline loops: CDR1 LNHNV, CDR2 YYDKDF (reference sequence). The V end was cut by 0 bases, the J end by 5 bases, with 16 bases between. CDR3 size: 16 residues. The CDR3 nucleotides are TGTGCCACCAGCAGAGATAGCAGTGCTTCGGGGGAGACCCAGTACTTC. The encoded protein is CATSRDSSASGETQYF.

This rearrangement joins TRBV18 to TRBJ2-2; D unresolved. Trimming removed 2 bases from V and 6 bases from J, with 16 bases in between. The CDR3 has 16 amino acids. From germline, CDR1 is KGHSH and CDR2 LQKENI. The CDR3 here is CASSPFSLAVAGELFF. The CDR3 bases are TGTGCCAGCTCACCATTCAGTCTGGCTGTCGCCGGGGAGCTGTTTTTT.

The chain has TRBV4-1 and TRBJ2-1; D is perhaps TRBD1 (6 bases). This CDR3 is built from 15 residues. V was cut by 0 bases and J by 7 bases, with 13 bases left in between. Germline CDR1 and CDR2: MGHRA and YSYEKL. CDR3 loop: CASSQDGQPVNEQFF. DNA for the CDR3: TGCGCCAGCAGCCAAGACGGACAGCCCGTTAATGAGCAGTTCTTC.

The CDR3 sequence is CASSYGAKKSSYEQYF. The CDR3 DNA reads as TGTGCCAGCAGTTACGGGGCGAAAAAAAGCTCCTACGAGCAGTACTTC. The rearrangement joins TRBV6-5 to TRBJ2-7; D possibly corresponds to TRBD1 (5 bases). Germline CDR1 is MNHEY and CDR2 is SVGAGI. V shed 2 bases and J shed 0 bases, with 14 bases lying between them. This CDR3 spans 16 amino acids.

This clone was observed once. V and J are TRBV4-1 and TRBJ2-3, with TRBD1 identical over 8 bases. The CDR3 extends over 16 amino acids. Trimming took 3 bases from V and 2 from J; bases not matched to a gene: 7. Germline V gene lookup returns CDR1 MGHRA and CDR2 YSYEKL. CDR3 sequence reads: CASSQGTGGVTDTQYF. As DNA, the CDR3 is TGCGCCAGCAGCCAGGGGACAGGTGGGGTCACAGATACGCAGTATTTT.

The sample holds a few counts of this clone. The CDR3 reads CASSQDSLYGYTF. CDR3 bases: TGTGCCAGCAGCCAGGACAGCCTCTATGGCTACACCTTC. The chain links TRBV11-3 to TRBJ1-2; the D gene is possibly TRBD1 (6 bases). Germline lookup yields CDR1 SGHNT and CDR2 YENEEA. CDR3 length equals 13 residues. Trimming shortened V by 5 bases and J by 4 bases, and 11 bases separated the two germline ends.

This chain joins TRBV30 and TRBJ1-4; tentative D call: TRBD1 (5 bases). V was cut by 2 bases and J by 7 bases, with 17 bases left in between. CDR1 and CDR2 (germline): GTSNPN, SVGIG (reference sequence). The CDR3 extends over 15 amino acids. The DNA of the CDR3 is TGTGCCTGGAGTATCAGTAGAAGGGGTAGTGAAAAACTGTTTTTT. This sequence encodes CAWSISRRGSEKLFF.

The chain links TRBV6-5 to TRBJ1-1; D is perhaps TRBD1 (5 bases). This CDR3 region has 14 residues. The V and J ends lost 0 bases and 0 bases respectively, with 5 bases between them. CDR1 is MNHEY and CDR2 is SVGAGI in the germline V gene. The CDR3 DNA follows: TGTGCCAGCAGTTACTCACAGGTGAACACTGAAGCTTTCTTT. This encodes CASSYSQVNTEAFF.

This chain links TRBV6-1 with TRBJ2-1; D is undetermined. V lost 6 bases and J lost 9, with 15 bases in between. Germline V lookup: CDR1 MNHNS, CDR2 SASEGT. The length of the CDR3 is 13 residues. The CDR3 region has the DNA TGTGCCAGCAGCCTTGACTCTGCCGGTGAGCAGTTCTTC. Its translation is CASSLDSAGEQFF.

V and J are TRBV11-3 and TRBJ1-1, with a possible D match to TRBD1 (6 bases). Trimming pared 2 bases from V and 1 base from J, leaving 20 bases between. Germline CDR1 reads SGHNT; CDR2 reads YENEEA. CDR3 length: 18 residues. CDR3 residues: CASSLRGSRRVSNTEAFF. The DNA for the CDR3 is TGTGCCAGCAGCTTAAGGGGGAGCAGAAGAGTATCGAACACTGAAGCTTTCTTT.

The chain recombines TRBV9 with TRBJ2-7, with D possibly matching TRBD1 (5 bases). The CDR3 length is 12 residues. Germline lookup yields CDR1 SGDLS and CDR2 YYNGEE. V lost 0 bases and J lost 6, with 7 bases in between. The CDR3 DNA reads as TGTGCCAGCAGCGTAGCTCAGGGCGAGCAGTACTTC. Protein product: CASSVAQGEQYF.

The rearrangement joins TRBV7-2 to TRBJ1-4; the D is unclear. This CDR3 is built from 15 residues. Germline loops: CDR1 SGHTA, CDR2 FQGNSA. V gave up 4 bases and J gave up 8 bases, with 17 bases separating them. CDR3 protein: CASSSSVKPGEKLFF. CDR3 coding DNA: TGTGCCAGCAGCTCTAGCGTTAAACCGGGGGAAAAACTGTTTTTT.

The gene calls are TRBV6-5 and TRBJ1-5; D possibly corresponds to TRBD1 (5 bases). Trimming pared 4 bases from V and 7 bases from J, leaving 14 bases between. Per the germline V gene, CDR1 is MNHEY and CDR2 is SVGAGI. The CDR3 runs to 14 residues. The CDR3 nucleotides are TGTGCCAGCAGTTCCTCTCACTCAGGGCAGCCCCAGCATTTT. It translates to CASSSSHSGQPQHF.

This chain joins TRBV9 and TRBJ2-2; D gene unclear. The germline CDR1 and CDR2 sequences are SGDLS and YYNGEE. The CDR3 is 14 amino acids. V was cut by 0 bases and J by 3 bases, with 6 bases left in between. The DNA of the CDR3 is TGTGCCAGCAGCGTAGTAACAGACACCGGGGAGCTGTTTTTT. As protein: CASSVVTDTGELFF. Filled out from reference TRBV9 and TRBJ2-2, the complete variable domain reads DSGVTQTPKHLITATGQRVTLRCSPRSGDLSVYWYQQSLDQGLQFLIQYYNGEERAKGNILERFSAQQFPDLHSELNLSSLELGDSALYFCASSVVTDTGELFFGEGSRLTVL.

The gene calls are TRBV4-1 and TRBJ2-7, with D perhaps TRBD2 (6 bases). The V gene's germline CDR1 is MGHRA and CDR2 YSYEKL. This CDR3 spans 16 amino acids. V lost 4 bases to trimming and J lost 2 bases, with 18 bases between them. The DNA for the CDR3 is TGCGCCAGCAGCCGAGAACTGGGACTTGGACCCTACGAGCAGTACTTC. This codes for CASSRELGLGPYEQYF.

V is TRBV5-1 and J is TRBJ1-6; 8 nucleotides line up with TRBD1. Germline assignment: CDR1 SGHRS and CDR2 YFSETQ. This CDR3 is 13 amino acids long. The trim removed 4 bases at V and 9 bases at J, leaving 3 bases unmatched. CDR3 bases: TGCGCCAGCAGCGGCGGACAGGGTTCACCCCTCCACTTT. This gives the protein CASSGGQGSPLHF.

The chain's CDR3 is CAISPSPGQGEDTQYF. The CDR3 region has the DNA TGTGCCATCAGTCCAAGCCCGGGACAGGGGGAAGATACGCAGTATTTT. V usage is TRBV10-3 and J usage is TRBJ2-3, with 11 bases identical to TRBD1. The CDR3 contains 16 residues. CDR1 is ENHRY and CDR2 is SYGVKD in the germline V gene. The V and J ends lost 5 bases and 5 bases, in that order; junction bases with no gene match: 9.

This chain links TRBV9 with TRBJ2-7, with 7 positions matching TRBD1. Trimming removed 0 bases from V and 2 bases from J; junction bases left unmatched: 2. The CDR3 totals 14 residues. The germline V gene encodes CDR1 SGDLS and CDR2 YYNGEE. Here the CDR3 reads CASSVADRTYEQYF. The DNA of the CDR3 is TGTGCCAGCAGCGTAGCGGACAGGACCTACGAGCAGTACTTC.

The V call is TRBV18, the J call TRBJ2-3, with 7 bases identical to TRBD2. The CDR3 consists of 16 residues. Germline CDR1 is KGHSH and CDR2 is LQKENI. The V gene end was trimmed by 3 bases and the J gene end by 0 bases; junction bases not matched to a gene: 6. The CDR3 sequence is CASSPSSGPSTDTQYF. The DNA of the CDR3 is TGTGCCAGCTCACCCTCTAGCGGACCTAGCACAGATACGCAGTATTTT.